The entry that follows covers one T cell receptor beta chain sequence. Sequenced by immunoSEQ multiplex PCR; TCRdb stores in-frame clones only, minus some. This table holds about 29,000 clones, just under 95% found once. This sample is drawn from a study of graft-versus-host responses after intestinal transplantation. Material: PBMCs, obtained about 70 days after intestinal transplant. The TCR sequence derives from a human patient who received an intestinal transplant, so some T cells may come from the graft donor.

CDR3 loop: CAISESTSGAYEQYF. The CDR3, as DNA: TGTGCCATCAGTGAGTCGACTAGCGGGGCCTACGAGCAGTACTTC. This chain connects TRBV10-3 to TRBJ2-7; TRBD2 matches at 11 bases. Losses at the gene ends were 0 bases for V and 2 bases for J; bases not matched to a gene: 0. The CDR3 runs to 15 residues. Germline V gives CDR1 ENHRY, CDR2 SYGVKD.